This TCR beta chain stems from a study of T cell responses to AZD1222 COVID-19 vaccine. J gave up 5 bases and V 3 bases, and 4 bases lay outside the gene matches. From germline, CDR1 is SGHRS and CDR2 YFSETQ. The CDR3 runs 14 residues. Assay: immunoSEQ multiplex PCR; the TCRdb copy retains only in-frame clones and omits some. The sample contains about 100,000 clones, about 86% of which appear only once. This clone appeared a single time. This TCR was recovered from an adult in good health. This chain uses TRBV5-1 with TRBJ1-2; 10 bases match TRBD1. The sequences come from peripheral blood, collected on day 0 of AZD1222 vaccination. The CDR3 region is CASSSDRGEYGYTF. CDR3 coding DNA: TGCGCCAGCAGCTCGGACAGGGGGGAATATGGCTACACCTTC. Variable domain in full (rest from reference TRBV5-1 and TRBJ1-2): KAGVTQTPRYLIKTRGQQVTLSCSPISGHRSVSWYQQTPGQGLQFLFEYFSETQRNKGNFPGRFSGRQFSNSRSEMNVSTLELGDSALYLCASSSDRGEYGYTFGSGTRLTVV.